Below, 2 T cell receptor beta chains from the same sample are listed, as sequenced in a study of neurological immune-mediated disorders. TCRdb passed the 5' RACE reads through MiXCR, listing each CDR3 protein once. The sample yields about 50,000 distinct CDR3 sequences, around a sixth seen once. The sequenced sample consisted of PBMCs. The receptors were gathered from a man aged 60 to 75 in good health.

The V and J genes are TRBV5-5 and TRBJ2-7; 7 positions agree with TRBD1. Germline V gene lookup returns CDR1 SGHKS and CDR2 YYEKEE (reference sequence). The CDR3 contains 17 residues. V trimming: 1 base; J trimming: 3 bases; junction bases outside the gene matches: 13. The CDR3 loop is CASSLTRLGTAIYEQYF. CDR3 nucleotide sequence: TGTGCCAGCAGCTTGACGCGGCTAGGGACAGCGATCTACGAGCAGTACTTC.

V and J are TRBV5-1 and TRBJ2-7, with 10 nucleotides matching TRBD2. CDR3 length: 15 amino acids. The trim removed 3 bases at V and 3 bases at J, leaving 6 bases unmatched. Germline loops: CDR1 SGHRS, CDR2 YFSETQ. The CDR3: CASSSGTSVGYEQYF. CDR3 nucleotide sequence: TGCGCCAGCAGCTCCGGGACTAGCGTTGGCTACGAGCAGTACTTC.